The TCR beta chain under discussion was sequenced for a study of PD-1 blockade in mismatch repair-deficient tumors. Study background: Patients had approximately 12 mismatch repair-deficient cancer types, all previously treated and progressing.

CDR1 is SGHAT and CDR2 is FQNNGV in the germline V gene. Trimming cost V 0 bases and J 7 bases, with 13 bases left between them. This CDR3 comprises 15 residues. Study-wide points: Tumor-resident clones, often undetectable pretreatment in blood, expanded then contracted after pembrolizumab.

Every patient had mismatch repair deficiency by PCR or immunohistochemistry. Three pembrolizumab responders had their TCRs sequenced. Method: immunoSEQ multiplex PCR; TCRdb's copy keeps in-frame clones and lacks some. The table records under 50,000 clones, around 79% of them present only once. About this clone itself: The antigen remains unidentified. This sample also contains other DNA sequences that code for the same CDR3.

The J gene is TRBJ2-1, the V gene TRBV11-2, with D possibly TRBD2 on 6 matching bases. The receptor's source is an adult with mismatch repair-deficient cancer. Sequenced here: peripheral blood, sampled 4 weeks after starting pembrolizumab. CDR3 amino acids: CASSLDGGLANEQFF. The CDR3 DNA sequence: TGTGCCAGCAGCTTAGATGGGGGACTCGCTAATGAGCAGTTCTTC.